This T cell receptor beta chain originates from a study of OX40 agonist ivuxolimab in advanced cancers. As for the study in general: Participants, around 80% male, averaged about 59 years of age, ranging from roughly 20 to 80.

Assay: immunoSEQ multiplex PCR; the TCRdb copy retains only in-frame clones and omits some. This table holds around 69,000 clones, around 84% found once. This clone has just one count. The antigen is undetermined. Excluded were patients having autoimmune disease history or systemic immunosuppression. The ends lost 4 bases at V and 7 bases at J; junction bases unmatched: 7. Germline loops: CDR1 SGHNT, CDR2 YYREEE (reference sequence). CDR3 length: 16 amino acids. Study-level results: Partial responders treated at 0.1-3.0 mg/kg exhibited clonal expansion among the lowest measured. Still undetermined is the antigen specificity of the expanded peripheral T cells.

The source material was CD4+ or CD8+ T cells sorted from blood, sampled in a trial of the OX40 agonist ivuxolimab. This rearrangement joins TRBV5-4 to TRBJ2-3, with 15 bases fitting TRBD2. This sequence was found in an adult with an advanced solid tumor such as melanoma, head and neck, liver or kidney cancer. The CDR3 region is CASSLDGTSGGNTQYF. For the CDR3, the DNA is TGTGCCAGCAGCCTTGATGGGACTAGCGGGGGGAATACGCAGTATTTT.